This T cell receptor beta chain was found in a study of T cell repertoires in cytomegalovirus infection. In the study overall: CMV infection plus the matching HLA type was flagged by public TCR beta signatures. Points from the study as a whole: Using cumulative public TCR beta family frequency, the authors identified those who carried CMV together with the relevant HLA. The ex vivo response showed dominance by HLA-C-restricted CMV-specific TCR beta clonotypes.

Per the germline V gene, CDR1 is SGHKS and CDR2 is YYEKEE (reference sequence). The V end was cut by 3 bases, the J end by 2 bases, with 9 bases between. The CDR3 sequence is 14 residues long. TCRdb independently ran MiXCR on the reads; one entry per CDR3 protein. The sample lists around 630,000 distinct CDR3 sequences, 24% occurring once. Regarding this clonotype: What it recognizes is unknown.

The receptor was isolated from a human donor in good health (CMV status not recorded). Some clones in this sample may be carry-over from other donors' samples. Sequencing input: CD8+ T cells from PBMCs. The chain is built from TRBV5-5 and TRBJ2-1; tentatively, D is TRBD2 (5 bases). CDR3 coding DNA: TGTGCCAGCAGCTACCAGCGGCCCTACAATGAGCAGTTCTTC. Its translation: CASSYQRPYNEQFF. Drawing the rest from reference TRBV5-5 and TRBJ2-1, the complete variable domain is DAGVTQSPTHLIKTRGQQVTLRCSPISGHKSVSWYQQVLGQGPQFIFQYYEKEERGRGNFPDRFSARQFPNYSSELNVNALLLGDSALYLCASSYQRPYNEQFFGPGTRLTVL.